The 2 T cell receptor beta chains below come from one sample, sequenced in a study of T cell responses to AZD1222 COVID-19 vaccine. Libraries were prepared by immunoSEQ multiplex PCR; TCRdb keeps only in-frame clonotypes and omits some of them. The sample has roughly 120,000 clones, roughly nine tenths seen once. Sequenced here: peripheral blood, sampled 28 days after the second AZD1222 dose. All receptors come from an adult who received the AZD1222 COVID-19 vaccine.

This chain uses TRBV12-5 with TRBJ1-4; weak D call: TRBD1 (6 bases). The germline V gene has CDR1 LGHNT and CDR2 FRNRAP. V shed 5 bases and J shed 10 bases, with 14 bases lying between them. The CDR3 covers 13 residues. The CDR3 reads CASGQGGSGKLFF. The CDR3 DNA follows: TGTGCTAGTGGTCAAGGGGGGAGTGGAAAACTGTTTTTT.

This chain links TRBV29-1 with TRBJ2-5; D remains unclear. With 3 bases removed from V and 5 bases from J, the gap between germline ends came to 13 bases. Germline CDR1 and CDR2: SQVTM and ANQGSEA. CDR3 length: 13 amino acids. CDR3 DNA sequence: TGCAGCGTTGAGGTCCAGCGAAGGGAGACCCAGTACTTC. Amino acids: CSVEVQRRETQYF.